Listed here are 19 T cell receptor beta chains from one sample, sequenced in a study of blood T cell repertoires in COVID-19. The data were produced by immunoSEQ multiplex PCR, yet TCRdb's version contains in-frame clones alone and is incomplete. The table has around 210,000 clones, approximately 86% seen once; the top ten hold about 0.95%. Material: peripheral blood. The source is a man aged 60 to 75 with COVID-19, enrolled during active disease.

This clone was recorded once. V gene TRBV6-1 combines with J gene TRBJ1-2; D is perhaps TRBD1 (5 bases). This CDR3 has 16 amino acids. Trimming stripped 4 bases from V and 5 bases from J, with 20 bases between. In germline, CDR1 is MNHNS, CDR2 SASEGT. The chain's CDR3 is CASSVNGHRTIYGYTF. The CDR3, as DNA: TGTGCCAGCAGTGTCAATGGACATAGGACGATTTATGGCTACACCTTC.

This clone was picked up one time. The rearrangement joins TRBV6-1 to TRBJ1-2, with D hard to call. The CDR3 totals 15 residues. CDR1 and CDR2 (germline): MNHNS, SASEGT. V lost 0 bases and J lost 5, with 13 bases in between. The CDR3 nucleotides are TGTGCCAGCAGTGAAGCGCTCCCGGTTCTATATGGCTACACCTTC. Translation gives CASSEALPVLYGYTF.

This sequence joins TRBV7-2 and TRBJ1-2; perhaps TRBD1 as D (5 bases). There are 15 residues in the CDR3. The germline V gene has CDR1 SGHTA and CDR2 FQGNSA. The germline V and J ends were trimmed by 5 bases and 0 bases, with 13 bases remaining between them. The CDR3 sequence is CASSLASTANYGYTF. For the CDR3, the DNA is TGTGCCAGCAGCCTCGCCTCGACAGCTAACTATGGCTACACCTTC. Full variable domain (remainder filled in from reference TRBV7-2 and TRBJ1-2): GAGVSQSPSNKVTEKGKDVELRCDPISGHTALYWYRQSLGQGLEFLIYFQGNSAPDKSGLPSDRFSAERTGGSVSTLTIQRTQQEDSAVYLCASSLASTANYGYTFGSGTRLTVV.

This rearrangement joins TRBV5-5 to TRBJ2-7, with D perhaps TRBD1 (5 bases). The germline V gene encodes CDR1 SGHKS and CDR2 YYEKEE (reference sequence). V lost 0 bases and J lost 2, with 9 bases in between. The length of the CDR3 is 14 residues. The CDR3 loop is CASSLVGAAYEQYF. The CDR3 region has the DNA TGTGCCAGCAGCTTGGTAGGGGCTGCCTACGAGCAGTACTTC.

This chain uses TRBV27 with TRBJ1-2; maybe TRBD1 (5 bases). Germline V lookup: CDR1 MNHEY, CDR2 SMNVEV (reference sequence). The CDR3 sequence is 14 residues long. Trimming shortened V by 6 bases and J by 6 bases, and 17 bases separated the two germline ends. The CDR3 loop reads CASRPTVRWDGYTF. Written as DNA, the CDR3 is TGTGCCAGCAGACCGACAGTGAGGTGGGATGGCTACACCTTC.

This chain links TRBV4-2 with TRBJ1-5; the D gene is possibly TRBD1 (5 bases). CDR3 length: 16 residues. V gave up 0 bases and J gave up 7 bases, with 16 bases separating them. Germline V gene data show CDR1 as LGHNA and CDR2 as YNFKEQ. DNA for the CDR3: TGTGCCAGCAGCCAAGATCTCCGGGGGTCAAGGCAGCCCCAGCATTTT. Translated, it gives CASSQDLRGSRQPQHF.

This clone was seen only once. J is TRBJ2-3 and V is TRBV3-1 (or the pseudogene TRBV3-2), with D uncertain. Germline V lookup: CDR1 LGHDT, CDR2 YNNKEL (reference sequence). V was pared by 0 bases and J by 2 bases, with 15 bases between. The CDR3 runs to 17 residues. DNA of the CDR3: TGTGCCAGCAGCCAAGAGTTCTATCCTCAAACCACAGATACGCAGTATTTT. Translating gives CASSQEFYPQTTDTQYF.

This chain uses TRBV15 with TRBJ1-1; the match to TRBD1 covers 8 bases. CDR1 is LNHNV and CDR2 is YYDKDF in the germline V gene (reference sequence). The CDR3 consists of 15 residues. Trimming cost V 4 bases and J 3 bases; bases outside gene matches: 7. The CDR3 bases are TGTGCCACCAGCACCCGGACAGGGTGGGACACTGAAGCTTTCTTT. Its translation: CATSTRTGWDTEAFF.

The CDR3 loop is CASSLVMGTGSGYTF. The DNA for the CDR3 is TGTGCCAGCAGCCTAGTCATGGGGACAGGTTCTGGCTACACCTTC. The V call is TRBV7-9, the J call TRBJ1-2; 8 nucleotides line up with TRBD1. V was clipped by 5 bases and J by 7 bases; unmatched bases: 12. The germline V gene has CDR1 SEHNR and CDR2 FQNEAQ (reference sequence). This CDR3 region has 15 residues.

This clone was seen a single time. V gene TRBV6-2 or TRBV6-3 combines with J gene TRBJ1-2; possible D gene TRBD1, 5 bases. The CDR3 totals 13 residues. Germline V gene lookup returns CDR1 MNHEY and CDR2 SVGEGT. V was clipped by 2 bases and J by 3 bases, with 7 bases between them. CDR3 nucleotides: TGTGCCAGCAGTTACGGGGCAGACTATGGCTACACCTTC. It is translated as CASSYGADYGYTF.

There are a few counts of this clone. The V and J genes are TRBV28 and TRBJ2-3; 9 bases map to TRBD1. V dropped 5 bases and J dropped 4; count of bases not matched to a gene: 4. CDR3 size: 14 residues. Germline V gives CDR1 MDHEN, CDR2 SYDVKM. Here the CDR3 reads CASSLGQGSDTQYF. CDR3 DNA: TGTGCCAGCAGTCTGGGACAGGGTTCAGATACGCAGTATTTT.

V gene TRBV27 combines with J gene TRBJ2-3; D is perhaps TRBD2 (5 bases). In germline, CDR1 is MNHEY, CDR2 SMNVEV (reference sequence). This CDR3 has 16 amino acids. The V and J ends lost 6 bases and 0 bases respectively, with 16 bases between them. As DNA, the CDR3 is TGTGCCAGCAGCCCGGGTAGCGAGCTTAGCACAGATACGCAGTATTTT. This codes for CASSPGSELSTDTQYF.

This rearrangement joins TRBV5-6 to TRBJ2-6; 9 bases align to TRBD1. The CDR3 covers 15 residues. J lost 4 bases, V lost 4 bases, and 3 bases had no gene match. Per germline, CDR1 SGHDT and CDR2 YYEEEE. The CDR3 DNA is TGTGCCAGCAGCCGGGACAGGGCCGGGGCCAACGTCCTGACTTTC. Its translation is CASSRDRAGANVLTF.

The chain joins TRBV27 to TRBJ2-7; TRBD1 matches at 7 bases. The V and J ends lost 2 bases and 3 bases, in that order; junction bases with no gene match: 7. Germline V gives CDR1 MNHEY, CDR2 SMNVEV (reference sequence). The CDR3 extends over 15 amino acids. The chain's CDR3 is CASSLKGDSGYEQYF. CDR3 sequence (DNA): TGTGCCAGCAGTTTAAAGGGGGACAGTGGCTACGAGCAGTACTTC.

The chain is built from TRBV9 and TRBJ2-1; TRBD1 agrees at 12 bases. In germline, CDR1 is SGDLS, CDR2 YYNGEE. The V and J ends lost 6 bases and 6 bases, in that order; junction bases with no gene match: 7. The CDR3 runs to 15 residues. CDR3: CASTQEGQGANEQFF. CDR3 DNA: TGTGCCAGCACCCAAGAGGGACAGGGGGCCAATGAGCAGTTCTTC.

The J gene is TRBJ1-2, the V gene TRBV4-1, with D unresolved. The V gene lost 1 base and the J gene lost 3 bases, with 15 bases spanning the gap. The germline CDR1 and CDR2 sequences are MGHRA and YSYEKL. The CDR3 extends over 16 amino acids. The CDR3 DNA sequence: TGCGCCAGCAGCCAAGTCGAGGGAACCCCACACTATGGCTACACCTTC. This encodes CASSQVEGTPHYGYTF.

J is TRBJ2-2 and V is TRBV11-2; TRBD2 might be the D (5 bases). The V gene's germline CDR1 is SGHAT and CDR2 FQNNGV. The length of the CDR3 is 14 residues. V shed 4 bases and J shed 6 bases, with 12 bases lying between them. CDR3 DNA sequence: TGTGCCAGCAGCTCCAGACTATTAGCCGGGGAGCTGTTTTTT. It encodes CASSSRLLAGELFF.

The J gene is TRBJ2-5, the V gene TRBV7-7; 8 positions match TRBD1. The V and J ends lost 6 bases and 7 bases, in that order; junction bases with no gene match: 7. The length of the CDR3 is 13 residues. CDR1 is SSHAT, CDR2 FNYEAQ, per germline (reference sequence). The CDR3, as DNA: TGTGCCAGCAGTTCCGGACAGGGTGGGACCCAGTACTTC. Translation: CASSSGQGGTQYF.

The chain employs TRBV10-3 and TRBJ1-5; TRBD1 agrees at 7 bases. Germline trimming cut 10 bases from V and 2 bases from J; bases unmatched to any gene: 5. Germline loops: CDR1 ENHRY, CDR2 SYGVKD. The CDR3 length is 13 residues. The CDR3 loop reads CATTGEGNQPQHF. The CDR3 bases are TGTGCCACCACAGGGGAGGGCAATCAGCCCCAGCATTTT.